Listed here is a single T cell receptor beta chain. This clone occurred many times. The specificity of this receptor is unknown. No clone much larger than this one lies a single base away; base qualities are absent. The sample is drawn from a study of metastatic and nonmetastatic thyroid tumors (dated by TCRdb to 2018 to 2021). For the study in its entirety: Repertoires from peripheral blood and from tumor or nodule tissue samples of malignant and benign thyroid patients were compared.

Before undergoing thyroid surgery, none of the patients had been given any kind of treatment. Using T-cell receptor beta sequencing, the researchers looked back retrospectively at clinical samples from patients, gathered between about 2011 and 2019. Receptor amplification or capture employed PCR. The sequencing machine was an Illumina HiSeq 4000. High-throughput sequencing was used to profile the CDR3 region of the TCR beta-chain in every patient. On the study's bioinformatics: The researchers built a classifier to tell apart papillary thyroid cancer patients with distant metastasis, based on CDR3 differences among clinicopathological groups. The Shannon index was used to measure repertoire diversity, and the Morisita-Horn index was used to measure how similar tumor and blood repertoires were. TCRdb passed the public sequencing reads through fastp at Q25 and MiXCR, retaining productive beta sequences. The V and J calls reflect TCRdb's pipeline rather than the authors' work. For this sample there are 20,000 to 25,000 clones; roughly an eighth appear just once. The top ten constitute approximately 6.2% of the sample.

Findings and caveats that apply to the study as a whole: TCR beta diversity was reported as significantly higher in malignant tumors than in benign nodules, in both blood and tumor samples.

The V end gives up 5 bases and the J end 1 base, leaving 10 bases in the junction not matched to a gene. Per the germline V gene (reference sequence), SGHAT is the CDR1 and FQDESV is the CDR2. The CDR3 covers 16 residues, taking in both the cysteine and the phenylalanine. The sequence is cut down to CDR3 DNA, 48 bases in frame from base 1. The chain joins TRBV11-1 to TRBJ1-1, and TRBD1 matches 7 of the central bases. This TCR was recovered from a male donor with papillary thyroid cancer or a benign thyroid nodule (not recorded which). Some clones in this sample may be carry-over from other donors' samples. Material: blood. The DNA is as follows: TGTGCCAGCAGCCCGCGACAGGGTCTCCCGAACACTGAAGCTTTCTTT. Protein translation: CASSPRQGLPNTEAFF.